Each of the 8 T cell receptor beta chains below was sequenced from the same sample in a study of shared clonotypes between healthy human individuals. Only in-frame clones appear in the TCRdb table, and some are missing; sequencing was by immunoSEQ multiplex PCR. The table records roughly 120,000 clones, approximately 70% of them present only once. What was sequenced was memory CD8+ T cells sorted from blood. Subset defined: CD45RO+ cells pooled with CCR7-negative TemRA cells. The receptors originated from a woman aged 25 to 45 in good health.

The V gene is TRBV28, the J gene TRBJ1-2; D gene uncertain. The CDR3 runs 14 residues. Germline V gene lookup returns CDR1 MDHEN and CDR2 SYDVKM. V was cut by 6 bases and J by 0 bases, with 11 bases left in between. CDR3 DNA sequence: TGTGCCAGCAGCCTTATCACCGCTAACTATGGCTACACCTTC. Its protein product is CASSLITANYGYTF.

This chain links TRBV27 with TRBJ2-7; 15 bases are shared with TRBD2. The J segment lost 4 bases and the V segment lost 5 bases, leaving 6 bases of the junction unmatched. Germline V gene lookup returns CDR1 MNHEY and CDR2 SMNVEV (reference sequence). CDR3 length equals 16 residues. This CDR3 is CASSTRTSGRAYEQYF. CDR3 nucleotide sequence: TGTGCCAGCAGTACAAGGACTAGCGGGAGGGCTTACGAGCAGTACTTC.

The chain recombines TRBV2 with TRBJ1-1; 8 nucleotides align to TRBD1. This CDR3 spans 18 amino acids. The germline CDR1 and CDR2 sequences are SNHLY and FYNNEI. The trim removed 4 bases at V and 4 bases at J, leaving 17 bases unmatched. This chain's CDR3 is CASSAWLGTGRRGTEAFF. CDR3 coding DNA: TGTGCCAGCAGTGCGTGGCTGGGGACAGGTAGGAGGGGCACTGAAGCTTTCTTT.

The rearrangement uses TRBV6-1 and TRBJ1-2, with TRBD1 matching 8 bases. The J segment lost 7 bases and the V segment lost 1 base, leaving 5 bases of the junction unmatched. Germline CDR1 is MNHNS and CDR2 is SASEGT. CDR3 length: 14 residues. DNA for the CDR3: TGTGCCAGCAGTGAAGGATGGCAGGGGGCTGGCTACACCTTC. It is translated as CASSEGWQGAGYTF.

This clone came up many times. The chain joins TRBV27 to TRBJ2-5; 9 positions match TRBD1. CDR3 length: 15 residues. V shed 4 bases, J shed 5 bases, and the junction held 8 bases outside the gene matches. Per the germline V gene, CDR1 is MNHEY and CDR2 is SMNVEV (reference sequence). This chain's CDR3 is CASSWGTGTRETQYF. The CDR3 region has the DNA TGTGCCAGCAGTTGGGGGACAGGGACCAGGGAGACCCAGTACTTC.

The gene calls are TRBV21-1 and TRBJ2-5; the table calls TRBD1, which could not be checked here. TRBV21-1 is a listed pseudogene. The CDR3 has 17 amino acids. CDR3 sequence: CASSKGVSRTGEETQYF. The CDR3 DNA follows: TGTGCCAGCAGCAAAGGAGTCAGTCGCACAGGAGAAGAGACCCAGTACTTC.

This clone was found a few times. The rearrangement joins TRBV4-1 to TRBJ2-7, with D possibly TRBD2 on 6 matching bases. Germline V gene data show CDR1 as MGHRA and CDR2 as YSYEKL. The CDR3 totals 16 residues. Between the trimmed V and J ends, which lost 3 bases and 7 bases, there was a span of 22 bases. The CDR3 bases are TGCGCCAGCAGCCAGACTAGGGGAGTACCTACAATAGAGCAGTACTTC. This encodes CASSQTRGVPTIEQYF.

This rearrangement joins TRBV9 to TRBJ2-1; 16 nucleotides match TRBD2. The J segment lost 3 bases and the V segment lost 4 bases, leaving 7 bases of the junction unmatched. This CDR3 contains 18 residues. The germline CDR1 and CDR2 sequences are SGDLS and YYNGEE. The CDR3 protein is CASSLGTSGRAFYNEQFF. As DNA, the CDR3 is TGTGCCAGCAGCCTCGGGACTAGCGGGAGGGCCTTCTACAATGAGCAGTTCTTC.